The rows below give T cell receptor beta chains drawn from one sample of a study of OX40 agonist ivuxolimab in advanced cancers. The assay was immunoSEQ multiplex PCR, and TCRdb's table has in-frame clones only and misses some. The sample comprises 9,500 to 15,000 clones, around four fifths of which are singletons, and about 30% rests with the top ten. The sample consisted of CD4+ or CD8+ T cells sorted from blood, taken in a trial of the OX40 agonist ivuxolimab. These receptor sequences come from an adult with an advanced solid tumor such as melanoma, head and neck, liver or kidney cancer. Each CDR3 is given with its conserved first and last residue. The order of the fields is V gene, J gene, D gene, clone size, CDR3 DNA, CDR3 protein. D genes are given only for firm matches. A row's size may be missing; if present it is once, few, many or a size class.

>TRBV9|TRBJ2-5|NA|NA
TGTGCCAGCACCTCCGCGGGACACCCACAAGAGACCCAGTACTTC
CASTSAGHPQETQYF
>TRBV27|TRBJ1-3|NA|NA
TGTGCCAGCAGTTTATCGATCGGCGGAAACACCATATATTTT
CASSLSIGGNTIYF
>TRBV5-8|TRBJ1-2|NA|NA
TGTGCCAGCAGCTTGGGAACACTTCCAGGCGATGGCTACACCTTC
CASSLGTLPGDGYTF
>TRBV6-1|TRBJ1-1|NA|NA
TGTGCCAGCAGTGAAGCCCGGGCTTACACTGAAGCTTTCTTT
CASSEARAYTEAFF
>TRBV9|TRBJ2-2|NA|NA
TGTGCCAGCAGCGTAGTAACCGGGGAGCTGTTTTTT
CASSVVTGELFF
>TRBV11-2|TRBJ1-1|NA|few
TGTGCCAGCAGCACCCTCGGGGGCGCGACTGAAGCTTTCTTT
CASSTLGGATEAFF
>TRBV28|TRBJ2-2|TRBD1|NA
TGTGCCAGCAGCATAGGGACAGGGCAGACCGGGGAGCTGTTTTTT
CASSIGTGQTGELFF
>TRBV5-1|TRBJ1-2|TRBD1|NA
TGCGCCAGCAGCTTTACCGGGACAGATTTTTATGGCTACACCTTC
CASSFTGTDFYGYTF
>TRBV6-4|TRBJ2-7|TRBD1|NA
TGTGCCAGCAGTTCCGGACAGGGGATGTCCTACGAGCAGTACTTC
CASSSGQGMSYEQYF
>TRBV29-1|TRBJ2-1|NA|NA
TGCAGCGTTGAAGGTGGGCCAAACAACCATGAGCAGTTCTTC
CSVEGGPNNHEQFF
>TRBV27|TRBJ1-6|NA|NA
TGTGCCAGCAGTCAGACAGATAATTCACCCCTCCACTTT
CASSQTDNSPLHF
>TRBV9|TRBJ2-5|NA|once
TGTGCCAGCAGCCCGAGGGGGCGGGAGGCGATAGAAGAGACCCAGTACTTC
CASSPRGREAIEETQYF
>TRBV5-6|TRBJ2-1|NA|NA
TGTGCCAGCAGCTTGTCCCCTAATGGTGAGCAGTTCTTC
CASSLSPNGEQFF